The 8 T cell receptor beta chains in this list originate from one sample, sequenced in a study of cytomegalovirus exposure and HLA in healthy donors (dated by TCRdb to the late 2010s). The library was prepared using the immunoSEQ multiplex PCR assay. A mixture of 60 forward primers for TCR Vbeta segments and 13 reverse primers for TCR Jbeta segments was used in the multiplex PCR. TCRdb took this table from immuneACCESS and kept in-frame rearrangements with V and J called. Such tables lack part of the clones; where checked against another copy, unresolved V genes explain under half of the gap, and the rest is unexplained. This sample gives fewer than 80,000 clones in total; more than 60% of them show up just once. Around a quarter of the sample goes to the ten largest clones. Input material: PBMCs. The receptors here all came from a woman aged 35 to 49 in good health and CMV-seropositive.

This clone was seen only a few times. This chain connects TRBV7-6 to TRBJ1-1; tentative D call: TRBD1 (5 bases). The V end lost 5 bases, the J end lost 4 bases, and 14 bases lay between the germline ends. CDR1 is SGHVS and CDR2 is FNYEAQ in the germline V gene. The CDR3 sequence is 14 residues long. CDR3 protein: CASSREGTATEAFF. DNA of the CDR3: TGTGCCAGCAGCCGGGAGGGGACGGCCACTGAAGCTTTCTTT.

This clone was seen only a few times. The rearrangement joins TRBV4-1 to TRBJ2-6; D ambiguous. The CDR3 loop spans 17 amino acids. V was trimmed by 0 bases and J by 0 bases, leaving 9 bases between them. Germline-derived CDR1 and CDR2 are MGHRA and YSYEKL. This CDR3 is CASSQEQINSGANVLTF. CDR3 nucleotide sequence: TGCGCCAGCAGCCAAGAACAAATAAACTCTGGGGCCAACGTCCTGACTTTC.

This sequence joins TRBV10-3 and TRBJ2-1; 11 nucleotides align to TRBD1. The V gene end was trimmed by 7 bases and the J gene end by 8 bases; junction bases not matched to a gene: 10. The V gene's germline CDR1 is ENHRY and CDR2 SYGVKD. The CDR3 contains 15 residues. DNA of the CDR3: TGTGCCATCACCACCGGGACAGGGGGATCCGATGAGCAGTTCTTC. It yields the protein CAITTGTGGSDEQFF.

This clone is a singleton in its sample. The chain joins TRBV5-1 to TRBJ2-3; D perhaps matches TRBD1 (6 bases). V dropped 3 bases and J dropped 1 base, with 15 bases sitting between them. The V gene's germline CDR1 is SGHRS and CDR2 YFSETQ. This CDR3 has 16 residues. In DNA, the CDR3 is TGCGCCAGCAGCTACTCAGGGGCCCCAGGCACAGATACGCAGTATTTT. It translates to CASSYSGAPGTDTQYF.

V is TRBV29-1 and J is TRBJ1-1, with a tentative D call TRBD1 (5 bases). Germline CDR1 is SQVTM and CDR2 is ANQGSEA. CDR3 size: 13 residues. The V and J ends lost 7 bases and 2 bases respectively, with 14 bases between them. In nucleotides, the CDR3 is TGCAGCGGGGAGGGGCAGGGAAACACTGAAGCTTTCTTT. This gives the protein CSGEGQGNTEAFF.

The CDR3 DNA reads TGCGCCAGCAGCCAAGAAGCGGGGCTGGGGCAGTTCTTC. This encodes CASSQEAGLGQFF. The chain is built from TRBV4-3 and TRBJ2-1; 7 nucleotides line up with TRBD2. The V and J ends lost 0 bases and 12 bases, in that order; junction bases with no gene match: 5. Germline CDR1 LGHNA, CDR2 YSLEER. The CDR3 consists of 13 residues.

The chain couples TRBV9 to TRBJ2-5; 9 bases are shared with TRBD2. V lost 2 bases and J lost 5; bases outside the gene matches: 4. This CDR3 region has 14 residues. Germline V gives CDR1 SGDLS, CDR2 YYNGEE. The CDR3 sequence is CASSVAGGPETQYF. In nucleotides, the CDR3 is TGTGCCAGCAGCGTTGCGGGGGGGCCGGAGACCCAGTACTTC.

The genes are TRBV19 and TRBJ1-2; a possible D gene is TRBD1 (6 bases). V lost 6 bases, J lost 8 bases, and 13 bases lay in between. This CDR3 has 12 residues. Germline lookup yields CDR1 LNHDA and CDR2 SQIVND (reference sequence). The CDR3 DNA sequence: TGTGCCAGTAGCCCTCAGGGACAAGGCTACACCTTC. It encodes CASSPQGQGYTF.